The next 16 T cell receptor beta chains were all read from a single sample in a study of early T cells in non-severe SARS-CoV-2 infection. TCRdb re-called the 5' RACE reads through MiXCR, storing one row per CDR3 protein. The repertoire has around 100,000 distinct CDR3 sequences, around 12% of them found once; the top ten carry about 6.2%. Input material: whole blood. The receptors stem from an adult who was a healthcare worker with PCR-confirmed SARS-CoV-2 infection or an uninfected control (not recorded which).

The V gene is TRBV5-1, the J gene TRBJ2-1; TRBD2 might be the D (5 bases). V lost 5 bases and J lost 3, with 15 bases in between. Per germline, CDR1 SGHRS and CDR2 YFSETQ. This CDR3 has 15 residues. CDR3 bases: TGCGCCAGCAGTGGATCCCGCGGGTGCTACAATGAGCAGTTCTTC. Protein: CASSGSRGCYNEQFF.

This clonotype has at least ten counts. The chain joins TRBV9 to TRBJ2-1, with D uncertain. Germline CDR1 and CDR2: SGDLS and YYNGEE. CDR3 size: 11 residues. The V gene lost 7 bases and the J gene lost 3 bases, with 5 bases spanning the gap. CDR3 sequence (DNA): TGTGCCAGCGGCCTCTACAATGAGCAGTTCTTC. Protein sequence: CASGLYNEQFF.

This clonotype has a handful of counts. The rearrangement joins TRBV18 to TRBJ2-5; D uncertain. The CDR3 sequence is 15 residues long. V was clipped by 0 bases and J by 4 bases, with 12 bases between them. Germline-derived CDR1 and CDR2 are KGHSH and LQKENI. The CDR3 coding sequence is TGTGCCAGCTCACCACCGAGTAGGATGGGAGAGACCCAGTACTTC. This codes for CASSPPSRMGETQYF.

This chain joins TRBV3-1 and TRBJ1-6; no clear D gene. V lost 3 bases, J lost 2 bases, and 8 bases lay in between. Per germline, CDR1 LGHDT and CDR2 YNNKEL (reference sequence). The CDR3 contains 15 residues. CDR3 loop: CASSQGGAYNSPLHF. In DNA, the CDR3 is TGTGCCAGCAGCCAGGGAGGCGCCTATAATTCACCCCTCCACTTT.

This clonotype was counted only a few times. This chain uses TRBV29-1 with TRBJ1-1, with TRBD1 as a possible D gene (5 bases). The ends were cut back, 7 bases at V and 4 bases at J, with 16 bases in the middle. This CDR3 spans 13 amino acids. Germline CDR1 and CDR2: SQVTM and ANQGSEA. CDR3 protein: CSAAQGVGTEAFF. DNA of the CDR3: TGCAGCGCCGCCCAAGGGGTGGGCACTGAAGCTTTCTTT.

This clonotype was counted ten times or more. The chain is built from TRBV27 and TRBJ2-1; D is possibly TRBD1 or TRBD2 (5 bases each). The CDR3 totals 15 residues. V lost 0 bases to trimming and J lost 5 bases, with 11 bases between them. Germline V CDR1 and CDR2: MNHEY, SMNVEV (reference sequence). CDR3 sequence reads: CASSLSKGTHNEQFF. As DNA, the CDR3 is TGTGCCAGCAGTTTATCGAAAGGGACCCACAATGAGCAGTTCTTC.

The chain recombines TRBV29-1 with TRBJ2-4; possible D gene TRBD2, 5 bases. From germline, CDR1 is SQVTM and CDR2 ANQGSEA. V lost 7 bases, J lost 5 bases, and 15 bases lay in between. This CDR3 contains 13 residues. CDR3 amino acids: CSAKRGGENIQYF. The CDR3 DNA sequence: TGCAGCGCCAAACGAGGAGGTGAAAACATTCAGTACTTC.

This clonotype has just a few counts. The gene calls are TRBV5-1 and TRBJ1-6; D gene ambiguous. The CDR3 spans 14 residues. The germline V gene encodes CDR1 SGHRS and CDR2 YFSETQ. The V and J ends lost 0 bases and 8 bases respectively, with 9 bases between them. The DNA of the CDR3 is TGCGCCAGCAGCTTGGCCGTCCAGGATTCACCCCTCCACTTT. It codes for CASSLAVQDSPLHF. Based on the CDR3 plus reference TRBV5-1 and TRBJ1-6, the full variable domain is KAGVTQTPRYLIKTRGQQVTLSCSPISGHRSVSWYQQTPGQGLQFLFEYFSETQRNKGNFPGRFSGRQFSNSRSEMNVSTLELGDSALYLCASSLAVQDSPLHFGNGTRLTVT.

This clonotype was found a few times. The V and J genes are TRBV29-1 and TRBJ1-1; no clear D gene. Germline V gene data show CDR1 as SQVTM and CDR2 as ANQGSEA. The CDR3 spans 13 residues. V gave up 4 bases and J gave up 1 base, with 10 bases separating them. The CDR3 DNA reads TGCAGCGTTGCCGATCTTACGAACACTGAAGCTTTCTTT. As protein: CSVADLTNTEAFF.

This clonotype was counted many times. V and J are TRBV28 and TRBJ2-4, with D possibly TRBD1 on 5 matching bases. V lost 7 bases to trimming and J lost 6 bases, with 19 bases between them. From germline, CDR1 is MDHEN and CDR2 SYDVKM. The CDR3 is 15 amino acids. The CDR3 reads CASTQGWGRLNIQYF. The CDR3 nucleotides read TGTGCCAGCACCCAAGGTTGGGGCAGACTAAACATTCAGTACTTC.

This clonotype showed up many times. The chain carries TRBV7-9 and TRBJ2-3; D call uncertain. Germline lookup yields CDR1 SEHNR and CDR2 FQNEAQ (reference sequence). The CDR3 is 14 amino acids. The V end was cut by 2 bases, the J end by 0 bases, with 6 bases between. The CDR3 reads CASSLRASTDTQYF. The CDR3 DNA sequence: TGTGCCAGCAGCTTACGGGCTAGCACAGATACGCAGTATTTT. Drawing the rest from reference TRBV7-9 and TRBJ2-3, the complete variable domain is DTGVSQNPRHKITKRGQNVTFRCDPISEHNRLYWYRQTLGQGPEFLTYFQNEAQLEKSRLLSDRFSAERPKGSFSTLEIQRTEQGDSAMYLCASSLRASTDTQYFGPGTRLTVL.

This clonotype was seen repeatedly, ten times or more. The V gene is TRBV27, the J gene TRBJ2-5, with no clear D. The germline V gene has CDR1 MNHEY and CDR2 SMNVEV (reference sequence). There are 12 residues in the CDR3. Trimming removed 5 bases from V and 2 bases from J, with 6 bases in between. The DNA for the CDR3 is TGTGCCAGCAGTCCCACGCAAGAGACCCAGTACTTC. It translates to CASSPTQETQYF.

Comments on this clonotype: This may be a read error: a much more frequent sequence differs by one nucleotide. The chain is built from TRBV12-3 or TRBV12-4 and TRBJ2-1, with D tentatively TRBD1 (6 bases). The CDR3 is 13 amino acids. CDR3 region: CTSSYGGRNEQFF. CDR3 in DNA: TGTACCAGCAGTTATGGGGGCCGCAATGAGCAGTTCTTC.

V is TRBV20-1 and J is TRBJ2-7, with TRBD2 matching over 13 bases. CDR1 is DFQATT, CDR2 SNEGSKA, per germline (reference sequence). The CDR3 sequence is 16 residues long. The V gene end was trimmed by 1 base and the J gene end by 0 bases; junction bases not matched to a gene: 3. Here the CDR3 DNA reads TGCAGTGCTAGAGGGACTAGCGGGGGTACCTCCTACGAGCAGTACTTC. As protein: CSARGTSGGTSYEQYF.

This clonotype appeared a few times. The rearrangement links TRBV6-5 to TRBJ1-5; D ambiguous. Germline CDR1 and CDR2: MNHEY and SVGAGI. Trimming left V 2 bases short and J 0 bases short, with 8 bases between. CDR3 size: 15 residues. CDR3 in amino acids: CASSYGPYSNQPQHF. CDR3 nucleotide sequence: TGTGCCAGCAGTTACGGGCCCTATAGCAATCAGCCCCAGCATTTT.

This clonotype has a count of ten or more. The CDR3 coding sequence is TGTGCCAGCAAGGGTGGGGGGGGAACTTTTTACAATGAGCAGTTCTTC. This codes for CASKGGGGTFYNEQFF. V usage is TRBV27 and J usage is TRBJ2-1; 7 bases map to TRBD2. CDR3 length equals 16 residues. J lost 4 bases, V lost 7 bases, and 13 bases had no gene match. In germline, CDR1 is MNHEY, CDR2 SMNVEV (reference sequence).